This TCR beta chain derives from a study of early T cells in non-severe SARS-CoV-2 infection. In the study overall: Bulk RNA from unsorted whole blood was sequenced; chains were unpaired.

The CDR3 is 15 residues long. Trimming removed 4 bases at V and 0 bases at J, with 10 bases between. The germline V gene has CDR1 SGHDN and CDR2 FVKESK. TCRdb redid the calling of the 5' RACE reads with MiXCR, one entry per CDR3 protein. The sample includes over 75,000 distinct CDR3 sequences, more than 12% of them seen just once. This receptor was obtained from an adult who was a healthcare worker with PCR-confirmed SARS-CoV-2 infection or an uninfected control (not recorded which). The sequenced material came from whole blood. The chain couples TRBV14 to TRBJ2-1; no definite D call. CDR3 DNA sequence: TGTGCCAGCAGCCCCCGGTCCAGCTCCTACAATGAGCAGTTCTTC. Amino acids: CASSPRSSSYNEQFF.